The 15 T cell receptor beta chains listed next were all sequenced from one sample in a study of vaccination and CD4 T cells after COVID-19. The study sequenced cultured CD4+ T cell DNA using the Oncomine TCR Beta short-read assay. TCRdb re-analysed the PCR reads in MiXCR, keeping a single row per CDR3 protein. The data contain 6,000 to 7,000 distinct CDR3 sequences, roughly 25% of them singletons. What these receptors recognize is not known. The treatment was: roughly 10-day PBMC culture with coronavirus spike peptide pools or control peptides (ViraFEST assay). The unexposed donor's CD4+ T cells were collected before the COVID-19 pandemic (2011-2018). What was sequenced was CD4+ T cells from blood, cultured in vitro. These receptor sequences come from a human donor in good health.

This chain's CDR3 is CASCAGSLNTEAFF. The CDR3, as DNA: TGTGCCAGCTGTGCAGGTTCGTTGAACACTGAAGCTTTCTTT. The J gene is TRBJ1-1, the V gene TRBV2, with D unresolved. Germline V gene sequence: CDR1 SNHLY, CDR2 FYNNEI. The CDR3 consists of 14 residues. V lost 8 bases, J lost 0 bases, and 13 bases lay in between.

This clonotype qualifies as medium-sized. V usage is TRBV20-1 and J usage is TRBJ2-3; weak D call: TRBD2 (7 bases). The CDR3 is made up of 16 amino acids. V lost 0 bases and J 7 bases, leaving 20 bases between the germline ends. From germline, CDR1 is DFQATT and CDR2 SNEGSKA (reference sequence). CDR3 amino acids: CSARDLGGRPGNTQYF. CDR3 nucleotides: TGCAGTGCTAGAGATCTGGGGGGGCGGCCTGGAAATACGCAGTATTTT.

The chain couples TRBV12-3 or TRBV12-4 to TRBJ1-2; TRBD1 might be the D (6 bases). Trimming removed 3 bases at V and 3 bases at J, with 17 bases between. The CDR3 contains 16 residues. CDR3 sequence (DNA): TGTGCCAGCAGTTTCGAAGTTACGGGGGCCGACTATGGCTACACCTTC. Its protein is CASSFEVTGADYGYTF.

The chain joins TRBV25-1 to TRBJ1-6, with TRBD1 identical over 7 bases. Trimming cost V 4 bases and J 8 bases; bases outside gene matches: 5. This CDR3 is 14 amino acids long. Germline assignment: CDR1 MGHDK and CDR2 SYGVNS. Here the CDR3 reads CASSGDRIHSPLHF. CDR3 sequence (DNA): TGTGCCAGCAGTGGGGACAGAATTCATTCACCCCTCCACTTT. The full variable domain, in which reference TRBV25-1 and TRBJ1-6 provide the parts outside the CDR3, is EADIYQTPRYLVIGTGKKITLECSQTMGHDKMYWYQQDPGMELHLIHYSYGVNSTEKGDLSSESTVSRIRTEHFPLTLESARPSHTSQYLCASSGDRIHSPLHFGNGTRLTVT.

In this sample, this clonotype turned up a few times. This chain joins TRBV2 and TRBJ1-2, with no clear D. V was shortened by 1 base and J by 4 bases, with 7 bases between the two germline ends. The CDR3 has 13 residues. Germline CDR1 and CDR2: SNHLY and FYNNEI. The CDR3 nucleotides read TGTGCCAGCAGTGAAGGGACGGCCTATGGCTACACCTTC. Translated: CASSEGTAYGYTF. Complete variable domain (other parts from reference TRBV2 and TRBJ1-2): EPEVTQTPSHQVTQMGQEVILRCVPISNHLYFYWYRQILGQKVEFLVSFYNNEISEKSEIFDDQFSVERPDGSNFTLKIRSTKLEDSAMYFCASSEGTAYGYTFGSGTRLTVV.

The V call is TRBV7-3, the J call TRBJ1-2, with 9 bases aligning to TRBD1. Germline V CDR1 and CDR2: SGHTA, FQGTGA. The CDR3 consists of 15 residues. Trimming removed 5 bases from V and 6 bases from J; junction bases left unmatched: 10. The CDR3 loop reads CASSPSGTGTHGYTF. The CDR3 DNA reads TGTGCCAGCAGCCCGTCCGGGACAGGGACTCATGGCTACACCTTC.

V is TRBV30 and J is TRBJ1-6; D remains unclear. There are 12 residues in the CDR3. Trimming removed 3 bases from V and 11 bases from J, with 11 bases in between. Germline V gene data show CDR1 as GTSNPN and CDR2 as SVGIG (reference sequence). The CDR3 bases are TGTGCCTGGAGCCTGATCAAAGCACCCCTCCACTTT. Amino acid sequence: CAWSLIKAPLHF. The full variable domain, completed using reference TRBV30 and TRBJ1-6, is SQTIHQWPATLVQPVGSPLSLECTVEGTSNPNLYWYRQAAGRGLQLLFYSVGIGQISSEVPQNLSASRPQDRQFILSSKKLLLSDSGFYLCAWSLIKAPLHFGNGTRLTVT.

This chain uses TRBV6-4 with TRBJ2-6; D unresolved. With 3 bases removed from V and 0 bases from J, the gap between germline ends came to 3 bases. Germline V CDR1 and CDR2: MRHNA, SNTAGT. The CDR3 runs 14 residues. CDR3 protein: CASSEDSGANVLTF. The CDR3 DNA reads as TGTGCCAGCAGTGAAGACTCTGGGGCCAACGTCCTGACTTTC.

This clonotype is medium-sized within its sample. This CDR3 is CSASGLPPTPYGYTF. CDR3 bases: TGCAGTGCTAGCGGGCTGCCCCCAACCCCTTATGGCTACACCTTC. This rearrangement joins TRBV20-1 to TRBJ1-2, with unresolved D. Germline values: CDR1 DFQATT, CDR2 SNEGSKA (reference sequence). The CDR3 length is 15 residues. V gave up 3 bases and J gave up 5 bases, with 19 bases separating them.

This clonotype has only a few counts. The chain is built from TRBV6-5 and TRBJ1-1; D possibly corresponds to TRBD1 (5 bases). V dropped 2 bases and J dropped 1 base, with 8 bases sitting between them. There are 14 residues in the CDR3. Germline V gene data show CDR1 as MNHEY and CDR2 as SVGAGI. The CDR3 nucleotides read TGTGCCAGCAGTTACCTTCAGGGGAACACTGAAGCTTTCTTT. Translated: CASSYLQGNTEAFF.

This clonotype was seen a few times. The chain couples TRBV20-1 to TRBJ2-1; TRBD2 might be the D (5 bases). The germline gives CDR1 DFQATT, CDR2 SNEGSKA (reference sequence). This CDR3 comprises 14 residues. Trimming pared 3 bases from V and 0 bases from J, leaving 9 bases between. The CDR3 DNA reads TGCAGTGCTAGCGGGGAAAGCTCCTACAATGAGCAGTTCTTC. The encoded protein is CSASGESSYNEQFF.

J is TRBJ1-1 and V is TRBV20-1; D is possibly TRBD1 (6 bases). V was shortened by 2 bases and J by 6 bases, with 13 bases between the two germline ends. The CDR3 spans 13 residues. The V gene's germline CDR1 is DFQATT and CDR2 SNEGSKA (reference sequence). CDR3 in amino acids: CSARFLGAAEAFF. The DNA of the CDR3 is TGCAGTGCTAGATTCCTGGGGGCAGCTGAAGCTTTCTTT.

This clonotype has only a few counts. V is TRBV6-5 and J is TRBJ2-3; D not certain. CDR1 is MNHEY and CDR2 is SVGAGI in the germline V gene. This CDR3 has 14 amino acids. V was pared by 2 bases and J by 4 bases, with 10 bases between. The CDR3 is CASSYGGRADTQYF. Here the CDR3 DNA reads TGTGCCAGCAGTTACGGCGGAAGGGCAGATACGCAGTATTTT.

The chain carries TRBV9 and TRBJ1-2; D unresolved. This CDR3 contains 16 residues. The V gene's germline CDR1 is SGDLS and CDR2 YYNGEE. V lost 0 bases and J lost 8, with 20 bases in between. The CDR3 spells CASSVDDLLITRGYTF. The CDR3 DNA follows: TGTGCCAGCAGCGTAGATGACCTACTCATCACGCGGGGCTACACCTTC.

This clonotype was picked up a small number of times. The chain employs TRBV7-6 and TRBJ2-7; D ambiguous. Trimming shortened V by 1 base and J by 3 bases, and 7 bases separated the two germline ends. This CDR3 is 13 amino acids long. Per germline, CDR1 SGHVS and CDR2 FNYEAQ. CDR3 residues: CASSLGPNYEQYF. For the CDR3, the DNA is TGTGCCAGCAGCTTAGGACCGAACTACGAGCAGTACTTC.